Listed here are 20 T cell receptor beta chains from one sample, sequenced in a study of blood T cells in healthy people across ages. Alongside a J-beta primer mix, a sample-barcoded 5' primer served in a second PCR lasting about 7 to 12 cycles. TCRdb independently ran MiXCR on the 5' RACE reads; one entry per CDR3 protein. This sample yields about 1 million distinct CDR3 sequences, of which 40% to 50% are seen a single time; 15% to 20% belongs to the top ten. The sample comprised blood. These receptors were obtained from a woman in her sixties in good health.

The chain combines TRBV9 with TRBJ2-2; TRBD2 matches 7 bases. The CDR3 runs to 15 residues. Trimming at V came to 3 bases and at J to 5 bases, leaving 7 bases not matched to a gene. Germline CDR1 is SGDLS and CDR2 is YYNGEE. CDR3 DNA sequence: TGTGCCAGCAGCGCAGCGGGGCAGTGGACCGGGGAGCTGTTTTTT. Protein sequence: CASSAAGQWTGELFF.

The chain employs TRBV11-2 and TRBJ1-1, with 9 bases that match TRBD1. This CDR3 is 12 amino acids long. After removal of 8 bases from V and 9 bases from J, the junction contained 7 bases not matched to a gene. CDR1 is SGHAT and CDR2 is FQNNGV in the germline V gene. CDR3 region: CASSGQGRQAFF. As DNA, the CDR3 is TGTGCCAGCTCCGGACAGGGGAGGCAAGCTTTCTTT.

This chain connects TRBV20-1 to TRBJ1-6; a possible D gene is TRBD1 (5 bases). V lost 5 bases and J 9 bases, leaving 17 bases between the germline ends. In germline, CDR1 is DFQATT, CDR2 SNEGSKA (reference sequence). The CDR3 contains 14 residues. This chain's CDR3 is CSAGDFSWGSPLHF. The CDR3 DNA sequence: TGCAGTGCTGGGGACTTCTCCTGGGGTTCACCCCTCCACTTT.

The chain couples TRBV7-2 to TRBJ2-1; 7 nucleotides line up with TRBD1. The CDR3 runs 14 residues. V lost 11 bases, J lost 0 bases, and 7 bases stayed unmatched. Looked up from germline, CDR1 is SGHTA and CDR2 is FQGNSA. The CDR3 DNA reads as TGTGCCCGGACAGGAAACCTCTCCTACAATGAGCAGTTCTTC. It encodes CARTGNLSYNEQFF.

The chain links TRBV20-1 to TRBJ2-3, with 10 bases fitting TRBD1. The germline V gene encodes CDR1 DFQATT and CDR2 SNEGSKA (reference sequence). The trim removed 5 bases at V and 0 bases at J, leaving 8 bases unmatched. This CDR3 region has 16 residues. The CDR3 region has the DNA TGCAGTGCTGGGGACAGGGGCGTAGGAAGCACAGATACGCAGTATTTT. Amino acids: CSAGDRGVGSTDTQYF.

This clonotype was detected once. The chain recombines TRBV3-1 with TRBJ2-5, with TRBD2 as a possible D gene (6 bases). Near its end, the DNA agrees better with TRBJ2-7, so the J call may be wrong. The CDR3 has 16 residues. Germline CDR1 LGHDT, CDR2 YNNKEL (reference sequence). As DNA, the CDR3 is TGTGCCAGCAGCCAAGCTCTGAGGGAGGTGATCCACGAGCAGTACTTC. Translating it yields CASSQALREVIHEQYF.

The V call is TRBV5-1, the J call TRBJ2-5; the D call may be TRBD1 or TRBD2 (6 bases each). The DNA matches TRBJ2-7 better at its end, which makes the J call doubtful. Germline V CDR1 and CDR2: SGHRS, YFSETQ. The CDR3 totals 15 residues. In DNA form, the CDR3 reads TGCGCCAGCAGCCCAGGGGACTCCCAGGGATACGAGCAGTACTTC. Translation: CASSPGDSQGYEQYF.

This clonotype was picked up a small number of times. The rearrangement links TRBV2 to TRBJ2-5, with 9 bases matching TRBD1. Germline V lookup: CDR1 SNHLY, CDR2 FYNNEI. The CDR3 is made up of 14 amino acids. V was pared by 8 bases and J by 3 bases, with 7 bases of the junction left unmatched. The CDR3 here is CASGGQGLEETQYF. The DNA for the CDR3 is TGTGCCAGCGGGGGACAGGGTTTGGAAGAGACCCAGTACTTC.

The chain links TRBV2 to TRBJ1-1, with D possibly TRBD1 on 6 matching bases. CDR3 length: 13 residues. CDR1 is SNHLY and CDR2 is FYNNEI in the germline V gene. The V gene lost 6 bases and the J gene lost 5 bases, with 13 bases spanning the gap. This chain's CDR3 is CASRWTENTEAFF. The CDR3 nucleotides are TGTGCCAGCAGGTGGACAGAAAATACTGAAGCTTTCTTT.

This clonotype appeared a single time. It may be a read error: a sequence one base away is much more abundant. J is TRBJ2-7 and V is TRBV29-1, with D maybe TRBD2 (7 bases). CDR1 is SQVTM and CDR2 is ANQGSEA in the germline V gene. There are 13 residues in the CDR3. The CDR3 is CSKLRGAIYEQYF. The CDR3 DNA reads as TGCAGTAAGCTACGGGGGGCTATTTACGAGCAGTACTTC.

This rearrangement joins TRBV18 to TRBJ1-1; the D is unclear. Germline V gene sequence: CDR1 KGHSH, CDR2 LQKENI. The CDR3 has 12 amino acids. Trimming removed 5 bases from V and 2 bases from J, with 6 bases in between. The CDR3 coding sequence is TGTGCCAGCTCAAACTTAAACACTGAAGCTTTCTTT. It translates to CASSNLNTEAFF.

The J gene is TRBJ2-1, the V gene TRBV25-1, with 7 bases that match TRBD2. Unmatched junction bases numbered 13, after V lost 8 bases and J lost 6 bases. CDR3 length: 15 residues. CDR1 and CDR2 (germline): MGHDK, SYGVNS. The CDR3 DNA sequence: TGTGCCAGCTCCCCCAGGACTAGTGTCTTCAATGAGCAGTTCTTC. It specifies CASSPRTSVFNEQFF.

This clonotype occurred a few times. This chain connects TRBV20-1 to TRBJ2-1; a weak D match, TRBD2 (5 bases). The V end lost 0 bases, the J end lost 10 bases, and 10 bases lay between the germline ends. The V gene's germline CDR1 is DFQATT and CDR2 SNEGSKA (reference sequence). The CDR3 contains 12 residues. The CDR3 coding sequence is TGCAGTGCTAGAGATAACGGGGAGGAGCAGTTCTTC. The encoded protein is CSARDNGEEQFF.

Comments on this clonotype: Since a much larger clone is just one base distant, this may be a read error. The V gene is TRBV3-1, the J gene TRBJ2-1, with TRBD2 matching over 7 bases. This CDR3 contains 15 residues. Per the germline V gene, CDR1 is LGHDT and CDR2 is YNNKEL (reference sequence). The junction had 15 bases not matched to a gene; V was cut back by 11 bases and J by 5 bases. The CDR3 DNA sequence: TGTGCCTCCTCGGACCGCGGGAGTGTCCACAATGAGCAGTTCTTC. This codes for CASSDRGSVHNEQFF.

This clonotype appeared a few times. This chain links TRBV9 with TRBJ1-1; TRBD1 is a possible D gene (6 bases). The V end lost 3 bases, the J end lost 1 base, and 10 bases lay between the germline ends. There are 14 residues in the CDR3. The germline gives CDR1 SGDLS, CDR2 YYNGEE. CDR3 loop: CASSAQQGNTEAFF. CDR3 in DNA: TGTGCCAGCAGCGCACAACAGGGGAACACTGAAGCTTTCTTT.

The chain employs TRBV27 and TRBJ2-5; the match to TRBD1 covers 8 bases. The V and J ends lost 2 bases and 5 bases, in that order; junction bases with no gene match: 7. CDR3 length equals 15 residues. Germline V CDR1 and CDR2: MNHEY, SMNVEV (reference sequence). In DNA, the CDR3 is TGTGCCAGCAGTTTAACCCCGGGACAGGTCGAGACCCAGTACTTC. It specifies CASSLTPGQVETQYF.

This clonotype was observed a single time. The chain uses TRBV7-6 and TRBJ1-4; 7 bases are a match to TRBD1. Germline V gene lookup returns CDR1 SGHVS and CDR2 FNYEAQ. The CDR3 sequence is 18 residues long. V shed 5 bases, J shed 2 bases, and the junction held 14 bases outside the gene matches. CDR3 protein: CASSPLPGQSTTNEKLFF. CDR3 sequence (DNA): TGTGCCAGCAGCCCCCTCCCGGGACAGTCAACGACTAATGAAAAACTGTTTTTT. The full variable domain, in which reference TRBV7-6 and TRBJ1-4 provide the parts outside the CDR3, is GAGVSQSPRYKVTKRGQDVALRCDPISGHVSLYWYRQALGQGPEFLTYFNYEAQQDKSGLPNDRFSAERPEGSISTLTIQRTEQRDSAMYRCASSPLPGQSTTNEKLFFGSGTQLSVL.

The chain employs TRBV18 and TRBJ2-7, with 9 nucleotides matching TRBD1. The CDR3 consists of 16 residues. The V gene end was trimmed by 0 bases and the J gene end by 1 base; junction bases not matched to a gene: 4. The germline gives CDR1 KGHSH, CDR2 LQKENI. The CDR3 bases are TGTGCCAGCTCACCACCGGCGGGACAGGGATCCTACGAGCAGTACTTC. Protein sequence: CASSPPAGQGSYEQYF. The full variable domain, completed using reference TRBV18 and TRBJ2-7, is NAGVMQNPRHLVRRRGQEARLRCSPMKGHSHVYWYRQLPEEGLKFMVYLQKENIIDESGMPKERFSAEFPKEGPSILRIQQVVRGDSAAYFCASSPPAGQGSYEQYFGPGTRLTVT.

The CDR3 DNA reads as TGCAGCGTTGAAGTCCCTCTAGCGTCCTACAATGAGCAGTTCTTC. Encoded protein: CSVEVPLASYNEQFF. V gene TRBV29-1 combines with J gene TRBJ2-1; weak D call: TRBD2 (6 bases). The length of the CDR3 is 15 residues. V dropped 1 base and J dropped 1 base, with 11 bases sitting between them. CDR1 and CDR2 (germline): SQVTM, ANQGSEA.

To note about this clonotype: At one end, the junction sequence differs from germline, possibly due to a read error. The genes are TRBV7-9 and TRBJ2-3; D is ambiguous. There are 15 residues in the CDR3. Germline V CDR1 and CDR2: SEHNR, FQNEAQ (reference sequence). CDR3 sequence: CASSLAVGDADPQYF. Here the CDR3 DNA reads TGTGCCAGCAGCTTAGCGGTGGGCGACGCAGATCCGCAGTATTTT.